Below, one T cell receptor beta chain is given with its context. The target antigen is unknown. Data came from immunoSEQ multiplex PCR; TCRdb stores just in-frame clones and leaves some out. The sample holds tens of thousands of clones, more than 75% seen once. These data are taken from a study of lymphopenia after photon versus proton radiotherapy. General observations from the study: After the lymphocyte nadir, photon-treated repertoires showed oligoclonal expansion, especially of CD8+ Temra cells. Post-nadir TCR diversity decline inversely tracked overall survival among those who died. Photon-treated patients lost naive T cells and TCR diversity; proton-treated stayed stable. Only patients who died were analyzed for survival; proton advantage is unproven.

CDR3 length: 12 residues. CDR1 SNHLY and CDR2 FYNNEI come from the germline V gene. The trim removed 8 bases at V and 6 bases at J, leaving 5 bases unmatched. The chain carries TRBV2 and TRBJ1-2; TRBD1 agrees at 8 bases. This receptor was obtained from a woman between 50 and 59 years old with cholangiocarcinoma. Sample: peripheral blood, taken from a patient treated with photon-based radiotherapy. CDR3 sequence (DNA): TGTGCCAGCTCCGCAGGGGGCCATGGCTACACCTTC. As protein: CASSAGGHGYTF.